This TCR beta chain stems from a study of response to subunit inactivated influenza vaccine. This clonotype was counted between two and nine times. The antigen is undetermined. V was trimmed by 6 bases and J by 6 bases, leaving 24 bases between them. The CDR3 totals 15 residues. Germline CDR1 is DFQATT and CDR2 is SNEGSKA (reference sequence). TCRdb reanalysed the RT-PCR reads using MiXCR and keeps one entry per CDR3 protein. The sample contains about 540,000 distinct CDR3 sequences, about 14% of which appear only once. Study findings and constraints: It was suggested by the authors that few new T cells are recruited by each seasonal influenza vaccination.

Sequencing was performed on PBMCs from blood, taken 11 to 12 days after vaccination. The origin of this receptor is a man in his fifties or sixties who received an inactivated influenza vaccine. The rearrangement joins TRBV20-1 to TRBJ2-7, with D maybe TRBD2 (6 bases). CDR3 bases: TGCAGTGCCACTAGCCCGGCCTCGGGGACCAGCGAGCAGTACTTC. Residues: CSATSPASGTSEQYF.